Below are 9 T cell receptor beta chains sequenced from a single sample in a study of blood T cells in healthy people across ages. Sample-barcoded 5' priming and a J-beta primer mix drove a second PCR of roughly 6 to 12 cycles. TCRdb reprocessed the 5' RACE reads with MiXCR, giving one entry per CDR3 protein. The table shows about a million distinct CDR3 sequences, with approximately 38% occurring only once. Sequenced: blood. The receptors originated from a man aged 18-30 years in good health.

This sequence joins TRBV20-1 and TRBJ2-3; a weak D match, TRBD2 (5 bases). The CDR3 loop spans 14 amino acids. CDR1 is DFQATT, CDR2 SNEGSKA, per germline (reference sequence). V was clipped by 5 bases and J by 1 base, with 13 bases between them. The CDR3 region has the DNA TGCAGTGCTGTCGGGGTAGAGGGCACAGATACGCAGTATTTT. It specifies CSAVGVEGTDTQYF.

The chain recombines TRBV20-1 with TRBJ2-7, with 7 bases identical to TRBD2. This CDR3 spans 17 amino acids. CDR1 is DFQATT, CDR2 SNEGSKA, per germline (reference sequence). The junction had 15 bases not matched to a gene; V was cut back by 4 bases and J by 0 bases. The CDR3: CSAMPPGGSGLSYEQYF. In DNA form, the CDR3 reads TGCAGTGCTATGCCCCCGGGAGGTAGCGGACTCTCCTACGAGCAGTACTTC.

The rearrangement uses TRBV20-1 and TRBJ1-2; 11 bases match TRBD1. This CDR3 has 14 residues. V lost 0 bases and J lost 8; bases outside the gene matches: 5. Germline lookup yields CDR1 DFQATT and CDR2 SNEGSKA (reference sequence). Here the CDR3 reads CSARDWDRGRGYTF. The CDR3 DNA reads TGCAGTGCTAGAGACTGGGACAGGGGGAGGGGCTACACCTTC.

The rearrangement uses TRBV7-2 and TRBJ2-5, with 7 bases aligning to TRBD1. The DNA end is more similar to TRBJ2-7, so the J call may be wrong. CDR3 length: 14 amino acids. Germline V gene lookup returns CDR1 SGHTA and CDR2 FQGNSA. In DNA form, the CDR3 reads TGTGCCAGCAGCTTAGAAAGGGGGCTCTACGAGCAGTACTTC. Translation gives CASSLERGLYEQYF.

V is TRBV20-1 and J is TRBJ1-2, with 9 bases matching TRBD1. The CDR3 contains 14 residues. The germline V gene encodes CDR1 DFQATT and CDR2 SNEGSKA (reference sequence). The V gene end was trimmed by 0 bases and the J gene end by 7 bases; junction bases not matched to a gene: 6. The CDR3 DNA sequence: TGCAGTGCTAGAGAGAACAGGGGGCCTCGTGGCTACACCTTC. It codes for CSARENRGPRGYTF.

The rearrangement links TRBV4-3 to TRBJ2-2; no reliable D call. V lost 7 bases and J lost 2, with 11 bases in between. There are 14 residues in the CDR3. Germline loops: CDR1 LGHNA, CDR2 YSLEER. CDR3 nucleotides: TGCGCCAGCAACCTAGACATCAACACCGGGGAGCTGTTTTTT. Translating gives CASNLDINTGELFF.

This clonotype was counted a few times. The rearrangement uses TRBV7-3 and TRBJ2-1, with 7 bases that match TRBD1. The DNA end is a closer match to TRBJ2-7, so the J assignment may be wrong. CDR1 and CDR2 (germline): SGHTA, FQGTGA. CDR3 length: 15 residues. CDR3: CASSLIGGSYNEQYF. The CDR3 DNA reads TGTGCCAGCAGCTTAATAGGGGGCTCCTACAATGAGCAGTACTTC.

The V call is TRBV20-1, the J call TRBJ2-1, with D perhaps assigned TRBD1 or TRBD2 (5 bases each). The J call may not be correct, given that the DNA end is closer to TRBJ2-7. Germline V gives CDR1 DFQATT, CDR2 SNEGSKA (reference sequence). CDR3 length: 18 residues. CDR3: CSARDARLPGSSYNEQYF. The CDR3 bases are TGCAGTGCTAGAGATGCTCGCCTTCCAGGGAGCTCCTACAATGAGCAGTACTTC.

This rearrangement joins TRBV10-3 to TRBJ2-5; no clear D. Between the trimmed V and J ends, which lost 4 bases and 0 bases, there was a span of 9 bases. Germline assignment: CDR1 ENHRY and CDR2 SYGVKD. There are 14 residues in the CDR3. CDR3 sequence: CAISGVPDQETQYF. In DNA, the CDR3 is TGTGCCATCAGTGGAGTCCCGGACCAAGAGACCCAGTACTTC.